This T cell receptor beta chain was identified in a study of T cell responses to AZD1222 COVID-19 vaccine. Broader study findings: When two AZD1222 doses had been given, Spike-specific TCR breadth and depth rose. Nearly half of spike-specific TCRs reportedly go after variant regions that carry no mutations.

Germline-derived CDR1 and CDR2 are SGHNT and YYREEE (reference sequence). With V trimmed by 2 bases and J by 2 bases, 3 bases remained unmatched. This CDR3 is 14 amino acids long. On this clone: Its antigen is unknown.

The repertoire was sequenced with immunoSEQ multiplex PCR; TCRdb's copy has only in-frame clones and lacks some. The table records about 120,000 clones, around nine tenths of them present only once. Recipients boosted at about 4 weeks or about 12 weeks are pooled. The sequenced sample was peripheral blood, obtained 28 days after the second AZD1222 dose. V and J are TRBV5-4 and TRBJ2-7; 8 nucleotides line up with TRBD2. The TCR sequence derives from an adult who received the AZD1222 COVID-19 vaccine. The CDR3 DNA reads TGTGCCAGCAGCTTAGCGGGAGCCACCTACGAGCAGTACTTC. Amino acid sequence: CASSLAGATYEQYF.